Each of the 7 T cell receptor beta chains below was sequenced from the same sample in a study of T-cell reconstitution after alpha-beta-depleted transplantation in children. TCRbeta library construction was performed incorporating unique molecular identifiers. TCRdb re-analysed the PCR reads in MiXCR, keeping a single row per CDR3 protein. The repertoire has 80,000 or so distinct CDR3 sequences, roughly an eighth of them found once; the top ten carry 27%. This sample comprised PBMCs, mostly from graft donor cells, obtained 180 days after TCRalphabeta/CD19-depleted stem cell transplant. These receptor sequences come from a male patient between 2 and 15 years old who had a stem cell transplant for acute lymphoblastic leukemia, so the T cells may come from the graft donor.

This clonotype occurred a few times. Here the CDR3 reads CASSPDSPSIAFF. The DNA for the CDR3 is TGTGCCAGCAGTCCCGACAGTCCCAGTATAGCTTTCTTT. V usage is TRBV12-3 or TRBV12-4 and J usage is TRBJ1-1; D is possibly TRBD1 (5 bases). The CDR3 extends over 13 amino acids. V was pared by 5 bases and J by 10 bases, with 17 bases between.

By share, this clonotype ranks as medium-sized. J is TRBJ2-1 and V is TRBV5-5, with 12 bases matching TRBD2. J gave up 6 bases and V 4 bases, and 5 bases lay outside the gene matches. Germline assignment: CDR1 SGHKS and CDR2 YYEKEE (reference sequence). The CDR3 spans 15 residues. CDR3 region: CASSHLAGGLNEQFF. The DNA for the CDR3 is TGTGCCAGCAGCCATCTAGCGGGGGGGCTCAATGAGCAGTTCTTC.

This clonotype turned up a few times. The chain has TRBV27 and TRBJ2-7; 12 bases are shared with TRBD2. Trimming removed 6 bases from V and 6 bases from J; junction bases left unmatched: 3. The CDR3 runs 13 residues. Germline CDR1 MNHEY, CDR2 SMNVEV (reference sequence). CDR3 in amino acids: CASRTSGSAEQYF. The CDR3 nucleotides read TGTGCCAGCAGGACTAGCGGGAGCGCCGAGCAGTACTTC.

The chain employs TRBV11-3 and TRBJ2-3, with TRBD2 matching over 10 bases. Germline CDR1 is SGHNT and CDR2 is YENEEA. With 3 bases clipped from V and 4 bases from J, the junction kept 4 bases outside the gene matches. The CDR3 is made up of 15 amino acids. CDR3 coding DNA: TGTGCCAGCAGCTTTAGCGGGAGGAAATCAGATACGCAGTATTTT. Its translation is CASSFSGRKSDTQYF.

The rearrangement uses TRBV7-8 and TRBJ1-5; TRBD1 agrees at 8 bases. This CDR3 has 15 amino acids. CDR1 and CDR2 (germline): SGHVS, FQNEAQ. J lost 1 base, V lost 4 bases, and 3 bases had no gene match. The CDR3 region is CASSSWTGSNQPQHF. The CDR3 nucleotides are TGTGCCAGCAGCTCATGGACAGGGAGCAATCAGCCCCAGCATTTT.

V is TRBV12-3 or TRBV12-4 and J is TRBJ2-7; D remains unclear. The CDR3 contains 12 residues. Trimming removed 4 bases from V and 6 bases from J, with 10 bases in between. The CDR3 DNA reads as TGTGCCAGCAGTTGGCCCGGTCTCGAGCAGTACTTC. It translates to CASSWPGLEQYF.

In this sample, this clonotype turned up a few times. The CDR3 reads CASRFRLEQFF. For the CDR3, the DNA is TGTGCCAGCAGATTTCGGCTTGAGCAGTTCTTC. V is TRBV6-5 and J is TRBJ2-1; no clear D gene. The V gene lost 6 bases and the J gene lost 9 bases, with 9 bases spanning the gap. The CDR3 loop spans 11 amino acids. Germline-derived CDR1 and CDR2 are MNHEY and SVGAGI.